This T cell receptor (beta chain) was found in a study of T cells in Graves' hyperthyroidism and ophthalmopathy. Using RNA transcripts as the source, TCR beta CDR3 regions were amplified. First-round RT-PCR with HTBI primers amplified the TCR CDR3 region. TCRdb passed the multiplex PCR reads through MiXCR, listing each CDR3 protein once. Among over 500,000 distinct CDR3 sequences listed, 13% to 15% were seen once. In regard to this clonotype: As yet, its antigen is unknown.

Overall study results and limits: Expanded thyroid clonotypes (above 0.001) were mostly also found in blood.

The CDR3 consists of 14 residues. Looked up from germline, CDR1 is SGHRS and CDR2 is YFSETQ. V trimming: 0 bases; J trimming: 6 bases; junction bases outside the gene matches: 4. The chain uses TRBV5-1 and TRBJ2-3; 7 positions agree with TRBD2. Sequenced input: blood. This clonotype originated in a woman aged 40 to 50 with Graves' hyperthyroidism. As DNA, the CDR3 is TGCGCCAGCAGCTTGGAAGTGGGGGGGGATACGCAGTATTTT. It translates to CASSLEVGGDTQYF.